The clone carrying this T cell receptor (beta chain) has a count of ten or more. What it binds is unknown. This CDR3 region has 17 residues. Each TCR beta library was made by quantitative 5'-RACE that incorporated molecular barcodes. TCRdb reprocessed the 5' RACE reads via MiXCR and lists one record per CDR3 protein. This table holds approximately 38,000 distinct CDR3 sequences, roughly 2.6% found once. This entry comes from a study of CD8 T cells in ankylosing spondylitis. Study-level results: Existing reports had already noted some motif variants in reactive arthritis synovial fluid and blood.

The sequence derives from a male donor with ankylosing spondylitis or in good health (not recorded which). Sequences were obtained from blood, either unsorted or a sorted T cell fraction (not recorded which). This chain connects TRBV21-1 to TRBJ1-2; the DNA was not compared with TRBD1, the D call given in the table. TRBV21-1 is a recognized pseudogene. The CDR3 sequence: CASRSAGQGTPGYGYTF. CDR3 DNA: TGTGCCAGCAGATCTGCGGGACAGGGGACTCCGGGCTATGGCTACACCTTC.